The rows below give T cell receptor beta chains drawn from one sample of a study of cytomegalovirus exposure and HLA in healthy donors. Sequenced by immunoSEQ multiplex PCR; TCRdb stores in-frame clones only, minus some. There are approximately 140,000 clones in the sample; around 80% occur only once, and about 12% lies in the top ten. Input material: PBMCs. The receptors stem from a middle-aged man in good health and CMV-seropositive. The CDR3 runs from the conserved cysteine through the conserved F or W. Each record gives: D gene, J gene, clone size, V gene, CDR3 DNA, CDR3 protein. D genes are given only for firm matches. The size field is filled for only some rows; it gives once, few, many or a size class.

>-|TRBJ1-3|-|TRBV6-1
TGTGCCAGCAGTGAAATTATCTCCAGCTCTGGAAACACCATATATTTT
CASSEIISSSGNTIYF
>TRBD1|TRBJ2-7|-|TRBV10-1
TGCGCCAGCAGTTTGGACAGGAGCTCCTACGAGCAGTACTTC
CASSLDRSSYEQYF
>TRBD2|TRBJ2-1|-|TRBV5-4
TGTGCCAGCAGCTCCCCGGGACTAGTCTACAATGAGCAGTTCTTC
CASSSPGLVYNEQFF
>TRBD1|TRBJ1-2|-|TRBV28
TGTGCCAGCAGTTTAAGGGGACAGCTGGGCGGCTACACCTTC
CASSLRGQLGGYTF
>-|TRBJ1-1|-|TRBV7-3
TGTGCCAGCAGCTCGACACCGAACACTGAAGCTTTCTTT
CASSSTPNTEAFF
>-|TRBJ1-3|-|TRBV18
TGTGCCAGCTTCCCTGCGGGGGCTGACTCTGGAAACACCATATATTTT
CASFPAGADSGNTIYF
>-|TRBJ1-1|-|TRBV6-5
TGTGCCAGCTGGACAGCGAACACTGAAGCTTTCTTT
CASWTANTEAFF
>-|TRBJ1-1|-|TRBV5-1
TGCGCCAGCAGCCCACAGGGAGGGGACACTGAAGCTTTCTTT
CASSPQGGDTEAFF
>-|TRBJ1-2|-|TRBV7-8
TGTGCCAGCAGCCCGAGCGGCAACTATGGCTACACCTTC
CASSPSGNYGYTF
>-|TRBJ1-2|-|TRBV28
TGTGCCAGCAGCTCCGATCCTAGAGGTGACTATGGCTACACCTTC
CASSSDPRGDYGYTF
>-|TRBJ1-5|-|TRBV28
TGTGCCAGCATCGCGGATCAGCCCCAGCATTTT
CASIADQPQHF
>-|TRBJ2-3|few|TRBV5-1
TGCGCCAGCAGCTTGAGAGCCGCCCTAGGCACAGATACGCAGTATTTT
CASSLRAALGTDTQYF
>TRBD2|TRBJ2-5|few|TRBV6-5
TGTGCCAGCAGCTCCGAACTAGCGGGGAGGGAGACCCAGTACTTC
CASSSELAGRETQYF
>TRBD2|TRBJ2-1|-|TRBV7-3
TGTGCCAGCAGCTCCGGACTAGCGGGATCGAATGAGCAGTTCTTC
CASSSGLAGSNEQFF
>-|TRBJ1-4|-|TRBV28
TGTGCCAGCTCCTCGGAAAAACTGTTTTTT
CASSSEKLFF
>-|TRBJ2-2|once|TRBV18
TGTGCCAGCTCACCACGTGAGAAGGGGGAGCTGTTTTTT
CASSPREKGELFF
>-|TRBJ1-2|once|TRBV15
TGTGCCACCAGCAGCCCACGGTTAGCTAACTATGGCTACACCTTC
CATSSPRLANYGYTF
>-|TRBJ2-3|-|TRBV6-1
TGTGCCAGCAGGAGAGGGGGAGATACGCAGTATTTT
CASRRGGDTQYF
>TRBD1|TRBJ1-1|-|TRBV6-5
TGTGCCAGCAGTTACAGACAGGGGAACACTGAAGCTTTCTTT
CASSYRQGNTEAFF
>-|TRBJ2-3|-|TRBV7-6
TGTGCCAGCAGCCCCCGCGGAGCAGATACGCAGTATTTT
CASSPRGADTQYF
>-|TRBJ2-7|-|TRBV28
TGTGCCCGAGCACGCCGCTACGAGCAGTACTTC
CARARRYEQYF
>-|TRBJ2-5|once|TRBV29-1
TGCAGCGTTGGGGCAGGGGAGAGGGAGACCCAGTACTTC
CSVGAGERETQYF
>-|TRBJ1-1|-|TRBV7-9
TGTGCCAGCAACCCAGGGATTAGAAGCACTGAAGCTTTCTTT
CASNPGIRSTEAFF
>-|TRBJ2-5|once|TRBV9
TGTGCCAGCAGCTCGAGGCCCCTCCAAGGGACCCAGTACTTC
CASSSRPLQGTQYF
>-|TRBJ2-5|-|TRBV6-6
TGTGCCAGCAGTTACTCGAACAGAGAAGAGACCCAGTACTTC
CASSYSNREETQYF
>-|TRBJ1-1|-|TRBV7-6
TGTGCCAGCAGCTTAGGCGGGGTAGAAGCTTTCTTT
CASSLGGVEAFF
>TRBD2|TRBJ2-1|-|TRBV18
TGTGCCAGCTCACCACCGAGTTCTGGGAGGGAGAAGGACAATGAGCAGTTCTTC
CASSPPSSGREKDNEQFF
>TRBD2|TRBJ2-1|once|TRBV6-4
TGTGCCAGCAGTGAAAGAGCGGGGCAGTACAATGAGCAGTTCTTC
CASSERAGQYNEQFF
>-|TRBJ2-4|-|TRBV6-1
TGTGCCAGCAACAGCGGTAACAGTCAGTACTTC
CASNSGNSQYF
>-|TRBJ2-3|-|TRBV15
TGTGCCACCAGCCCACCGGGGGATACGCAGTATTTT
CATSPPGDTQYF
>-|TRBJ2-3|-|TRBV5-1
TGCGCCAGCAGCTTGCAAGATACGCAGTATTTT
CASSLQDTQYF
>-|TRBJ2-7|-|TRBV7-2
TGTGCCAGCAGCTTAGTCGCGGTCTACGAGCAGTACTTC
CASSLVAVYEQYF
>TRBD2|TRBJ2-3|once|TRBV5-1
TGCGCCAGCAGCCTTCTCGGGGGGGGGCAAGATACGCAGTATTTT
CASSLLGGGQDTQYF
>-|TRBJ1-1|-|TRBV12-5
TGTGCTAGTGGTTTGGAACAGAACACTGAAGCTTTCTTT
CASGLEQNTEAFF
>-|TRBJ1-2|once|TRBV28
TGTGCCACCCAACTCGAGAACTATGGCTACACCTTC
CATQLENYGYTF
>-|TRBJ2-3|-|TRBV9
TGTGCCAGCAGCGTAGTAGCCGCGGATACGCAGTATTTT
CASSVVAADTQYF
>-|TRBJ1-2|-|TRBV5-5
TGTGCCAGCAGCTTGGTAGACAGCCGCTATGGCTACACCTTC
CASSLVDSRYGYTF
>-|TRBJ2-7|-|TRBV4-1
TGCGCCAGCAGCCAAGGGGACTTCTCGGGGGACGAGCAGTACTTC
CASSQGDFSGDEQYF
>-|TRBJ2-1|-|TRBV28
TGTGCCAGCAGCCCGACAGACAATGAGCAGTTCTTC
CASSPTDNEQFF
>TRBD1|TRBJ2-1|-|TRBV4-1
TGCGCCAGCAGCGAAGACCGGGACAGGGGTGTCGATGAGCAGTTCTTC
CASSEDRDRGVDEQFF
>-|TRBJ2-3|-|TRBV4-1
TGCGCCAGCAGCCAAGAATCTGGAGGCACAGATACGCAGTATTTT
CASSQESGGTDTQYF
>TRBD1|TRBJ1-3|-|TRBV19
TGTGCCAGTAGTATATCCGGGACAGGGACCTCTGGAAACACCATATATTTT
CASSISGTGTSGNTIYF
>TRBD1|TRBJ1-1|-|TRBV7-9
TGTTCCAGCAGCCCCTGGGTCCCAGGGGGCACTGAAGCTTTCTTT
CSSSPWVPGGTEAFF
>-|TRBJ2-3|-|TRBV10-1
TGCGCCAGCAGTCCTAGGCATAGCACAGATACGCAGTATTTT
CASSPRHSTDTQYF
>TRBD2|TRBJ2-3|-|TRBV2
TGTGCCAGCACCTTCCTAGCGGGAGATGGGGATACGCAGTATTTT
CASTFLAGDGDTQYF
>-|TRBJ2-3|-|TRBV5-4
TGTGCCAGCAGCTTGGTATTGGGCGGGGCCGGCACAGATACGCAGTATTTT
CASSLVLGGAGTDTQYF